A selection of T cell receptor beta chains follows, all from one sample in a study of T cells in Graves' hyperthyroidism and ophthalmopathy. TCRdb analysed the multiplex PCR reads with MiXCR anew, one entry per CDR3 protein. Among roughly 560,000 distinct CDR3 sequences listed, about 15% were seen once. The sequenced sample was blood. The source of these receptors is a woman aged 40 to 50 with Graves' ophthalmopathy. Each CDR3 is given with its conserved first and last residue.

J	V	CDR3
TRBJ2-7	TRBV27	CASSLGARNEQYF
TRBJ2-5	TRBV7-9	CASSPKSRGPHETQYF
TRBJ2-7	TRBV30	CAWSSGTVYEQYF
TRBJ2-7	TRBV11-1	CASSRLQGAYYEQYF
TRBJ2-6	TRBV6-2/TRBV6-3	CASSRRRHSGANVLTF
TRBJ2-7	TRBV11-2	CASSLFVVTSEKGQYF
TRBJ1-5	TRBV19	CASSKDTSNQPQHF
TRBJ1-5	TRBV19	CASKGTDTDNQPQHF
TRBJ1-1	TRBV6-1	CASSEWGQGDEAFF
TRBJ2-4	TRBV6-1	CASSELWLAKNIQYF
TRBJ1-2	TRBV9	CASSVSGGGYGYTF
TRBJ2-7	TRBV12-3/TRBV12-4	CASSFGDRAMRNEQYF
TRBJ2-7	TRBV28	CASSFGRGKSYEQYF
TRBJ2-7	TRBV2	CASSDTSGYEQYF
TRBJ2-7	TRBV6-1	CASSEEGGASPLEQYF
TRBJ2-7	TRBV7-6	CASVALVSSDEQYF
TRBJ2-7	TRBV5-1	CASSLDRVRRYEQYF
TRBJ1-5	TRBV12-3/TRBV12-4	CASSLLGNGNQPQHF
TRBJ2-5	TRBV6-1	CASTGAGGRETQYF
TRBJ1-1	TRBV19	CASRAINTEAFF
TRBJ1-1	TRBV5-1	CASSAERGTEAFF
TRBJ2-3	TRBV6-1	CASSEARYSDTQYF
TRBJ1-5	TRBV4-2	CASSQDGGHYSNQPQHF
TRBJ2-7	TRBV6-5	CASSYSRGNEQYF
TRBJ1-1	TRBV6-1	CASMSDRALNTEAFF
TRBJ1-1	TRBV12-3/TRBV12-4	CASTRGGSAFF
TRBJ2-5	TRBV28	CASSEQGALTLETQYF
TRBJ2-3	TRBV6-2/TRBV6-3	CASSYLGDTQYF
TRBJ1-2	TRBV7-9	CASSSAGNYGYTF
TRBJ2-7	TRBV28	CASSSTRNEQYF
TRBJ1-1	TRBV10-3	CAISTGTTEAFF
TRBJ1-1	TRBV12-3/TRBV12-4	CASSLQSSRKAFF
TRBJ2-3	TRBV6-2/TRBV6-3	CASSYWSTDTQYF
TRBJ2-7	TRBV7-8	CASSSLPEPINEQYF
TRBJ2-7	TRBV12-5	CASGFGLYEQYF
TRBJ1-1	TRBV18	CASSASGAPTEAFF
TRBJ1-5	TRBV6-6	CASSSSDQPQHF
TRBJ1-1	TRBV5-1	CASSLDGGRTEAFF
TRBJ2-2	TRBV3-1	CASSQVQGTGELFF
TRBJ2-2	TRBV6-1	CASTTGVNGELFF
TRBJ2-7	TRBV28	CASSLRTISYEQYF
TRBJ2-5	TRBV12-3/TRBV12-4	CASRASSRDQETQYF
TRBJ2-2	TRBV30	CAWSRAGTANTGELFF
TRBJ2-3	TRBV20-1	CSASDETTGTQYF
TRBJ1-1	TRBV6-1	CASGAGVAFF
TRBJ1-2	TRBV20-1	CSASTGGNYGYTF
TRBJ2-7	TRBV12-3/TRBV12-4	CASRSLDQFHEQYF
TRBJ1-1	TRBV11-2	CASSLVLGETTEAFF